These 7 T cell receptor beta chains originate from one sample sequenced in a study of early T cells in non-severe SARS-CoV-2 infection. One entry per CDR3 protein, called by TCRdb with MiXCR from the 5' RACE reads. The sample carries roughly 50,000 distinct CDR3 sequences, just over 8% recorded once. The sequenced sample consisted of whole blood. The receptors stem from an adult who was a healthcare worker with PCR-confirmed SARS-CoV-2 infection or an uninfected control (not recorded which).

This clonotype was picked up a small number of times. The chain is built from TRBV20-1 and TRBJ2-7; no clear D gene. The CDR3 has 13 residues. The germline V gene has CDR1 DFQATT and CDR2 SNEGSKA (reference sequence). V lost 3 bases, J lost 6 bases, and 15 bases lay in between. The CDR3: CSASVVNMVEQYF. The CDR3 DNA reads TGCAGTGCTAGTGTGGTTAATATGGTCGAGCAGTACTTC.

The V call is TRBV3-1, the J call TRBJ2-1, with 10 bases that match TRBD1. The CDR3 is made up of 14 amino acids. Germline V gives CDR1 LGHDT, CDR2 YNNKEL (reference sequence). J was trimmed by 8 bases and V by 1 base; bases with no gene match: 2. CDR3 DNA sequence: TGTGCCAGCAGCCAAGTGGGACAGGGGTATGAGCAGTTCTTC. Amino acid sequence: CASSQVGQGYEQFF.

The chain has TRBV12-3 or TRBV12-4 and TRBJ2-3; tentative D call: TRBD1 (6 bases). This CDR3 is built from 15 residues. V gave up 3 bases and J gave up 3 bases, with 13 bases separating them. CDR3 loop: CASSFSGVQTDTQYF. The CDR3 coding sequence is TGTGCCAGCAGTTTTTCAGGGGTCCAAACAGATACGCAGTATTTT.

This clonotype was observed a few times. The chain has TRBV10-3 and TRBJ2-7; unclear D gene. Germline loops: CDR1 ENHRY, CDR2 SYGVKD. The CDR3 spans 15 residues. Trimming cost V 0 bases and J 0 bases, with 9 bases left between them. CDR3 nucleotide sequence: TGTGCCATCAGTGAGTCAGTGGGCAGCTCCTACGAGCAGTACTTC. Its protein is CAISESVGSSYEQYF.

The genes are TRBV5-5 and TRBJ2-5; D may be TRBD1 (5 bases). The CDR3 length is 16 residues. Germline assignment: CDR1 SGHKS and CDR2 YYEKEE (reference sequence). V dropped 4 bases and J dropped 3 bases, with 19 bases sitting between them. The CDR3 region is CASSVATDSYKETQYF. CDR3 nucleotide sequence: TGTGCCAGCAGCGTCGCGACAGACAGCTACAAAGAGACCCAGTACTTC.

This clonotype has a count of ten or more. The CDR3 reads CASSLGLGVGYEQYF. The CDR3 DNA reads as TGTGCCAGCAGCTTAGGACTAGGAGTAGGGTACGAGCAGTACTTC. The chain couples TRBV7-9 to TRBJ2-7; D possibly corresponds to TRBD2 (6 bases). The V end lost 1 base, the J end lost 4 bases, and 14 bases lay between the germline ends. From germline, CDR1 is SEHNR and CDR2 FQNEAQ (reference sequence). The CDR3 runs 15 residues.

The CDR3 protein is CASSSASRGTYEQYF. The CDR3 DNA follows: TGTGCCAGCAGCTCCGCTAGTCGGGGGACCTACGAGCAGTACTTC. V and J are TRBV27 and TRBJ2-7; D is possibly TRBD2 (6 bases). The CDR3 consists of 15 residues. V was clipped by 6 bases and J by 2 bases, with 17 bases between them. Germline V CDR1 and CDR2: MNHEY, SMNVEV (reference sequence).